This T cell receptor beta chain originates from a study of CD8 T cells in Susac syndrome. Overall study results and limits: Individuals included in the TCR sequencing and HLA analysis were acknowledged by the study to be relatively few in number.

Susac syndrome patients met recently defined diagnostic criteria for definite or probable disease. TEMRA cells were FACS-enriched and CD8+ and CD4+ T cells negatively isolated. RNA in amounts of roughly 0.5 to 1 ug was reverse transcribed with random hexamers. MiXCR was run by TCRdb on the immunoSEQ multiplex PCR reads, yielding one entry per CDR3 protein. The table includes approximately 190,000 distinct CDR3 sequences, nearly 97% detected once. Concerning this clonotype itself: Its target is not known.

The sample consisted of CD4+ T cells from PBMCs. The receptor's source is a human donor with Susac syndrome.

In nucleotides, the CDR3 is TGTGCCAGCAGCTTCGGTAGCGGGGGGCCGGGGGAGACCCAGTACTTC. Protein: CASSFGSGGPGETQYF. The chain employs TRBV5-4 and TRBJ2-5; TRBD2 aligns across 10 bases. The V gene end was trimmed by 2 bases and the J gene end by 5 bases; junction bases not matched to a gene: 9. The CDR3 contains 16 residues. Germline loops: CDR1 SGHNT, CDR2 YYREEE (reference sequence). The variable domain in full, with the rest retrieved from reference TRBV5-4 and TRBJ2-5, is ETGVTQSPTHLIKTRGQQVTLRCSSQSGHNTVSWYQQALGQGPQFIFQYYREEENGRGNFPPRFSGLQFPNYSSELNVNALELDDSALYLCASSFGSGGPGETQYFGPGTRLLVL.